This T cell receptor beta chain was documented in a study of high-grade serous ovarian cancer treatment subgroups. The CDR3 has 15 amino acids. Trimming took off 1 base at V and 5 bases at J, with 14 bases between the two ends. In germline, CDR1 is SEHNR, CDR2 FQNEAQ (reference sequence). Broader study findings: TCR clonal relatedness correlated positively with neoantigen level. Only CDR3 was analyzed; CDR1 and CDR2 were not.

The tumor samples were collected prior to definitive surgery or chemotherapy. The protocol was immunoSEQ multiplex PCR, while the TCRdb copy is restricted to in-frame clones and leaves out a portion. Here the sample spans over a thousand clones, under 80% being singletons. In the case of this clone: Its specificity is not known.

The receptor's source is a human donor with high-grade serous ovarian cancer. Sequencing used tumor tissue. The chain combines TRBV7-9 with TRBJ2-5; tentative D call: TRBD2 (5 bases). The CDR3 spells CASSLDSRVWETQYF. In DNA form, the CDR3 reads TGTGCCAGCAGCTTAGATTCGAGGGTTTGGGAGACCCAGTACTTC.